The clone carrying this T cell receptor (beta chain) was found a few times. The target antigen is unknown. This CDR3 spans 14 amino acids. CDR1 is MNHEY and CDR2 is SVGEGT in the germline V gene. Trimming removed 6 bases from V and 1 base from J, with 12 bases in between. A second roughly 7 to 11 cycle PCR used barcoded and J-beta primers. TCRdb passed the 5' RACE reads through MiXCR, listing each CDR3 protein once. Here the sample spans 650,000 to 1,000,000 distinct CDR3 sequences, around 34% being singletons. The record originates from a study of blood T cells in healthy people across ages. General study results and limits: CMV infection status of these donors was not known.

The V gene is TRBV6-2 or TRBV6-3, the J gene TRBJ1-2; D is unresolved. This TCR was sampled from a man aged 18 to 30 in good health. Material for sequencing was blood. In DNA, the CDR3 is TGTGCCAGCAGCAAGGGATCCATTAACTATGGCTACACCTTC. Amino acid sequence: CASSKGSINYGYTF.